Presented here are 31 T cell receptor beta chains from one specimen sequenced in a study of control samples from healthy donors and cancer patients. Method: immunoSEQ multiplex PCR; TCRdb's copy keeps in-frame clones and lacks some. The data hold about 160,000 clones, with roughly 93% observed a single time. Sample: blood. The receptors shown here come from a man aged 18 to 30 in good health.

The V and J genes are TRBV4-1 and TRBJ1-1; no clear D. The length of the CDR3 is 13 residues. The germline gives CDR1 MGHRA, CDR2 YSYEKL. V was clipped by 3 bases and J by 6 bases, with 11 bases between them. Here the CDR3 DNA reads TGCGCCAGCAGCCAGGGAAATGGGCCTGAAGCTTTCTTT. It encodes CASSQGNGPEAFF.

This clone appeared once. This chain's CDR3 is CASSVGGGRYEQYF. The CDR3 DNA reads as TGTGCCAGCAGCGTAGGGGGGGGACGGTACGAGCAGTACTTC. V and J are TRBV9 and TRBJ2-7, with TRBD2 matching over 7 bases. The trim removed 0 bases at V and 4 bases at J, leaving 4 bases unmatched. The germline V gene encodes CDR1 SGDLS and CDR2 YYNGEE. This CDR3 contains 14 residues.

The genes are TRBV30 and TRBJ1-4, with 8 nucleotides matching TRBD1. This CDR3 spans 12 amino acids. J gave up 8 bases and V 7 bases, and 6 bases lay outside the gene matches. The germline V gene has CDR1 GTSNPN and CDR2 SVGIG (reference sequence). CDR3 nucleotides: TGTGCCTCAGGACAGGGCCACGAAAAACTGTTTTTT. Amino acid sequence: CASGQGHEKLFF.

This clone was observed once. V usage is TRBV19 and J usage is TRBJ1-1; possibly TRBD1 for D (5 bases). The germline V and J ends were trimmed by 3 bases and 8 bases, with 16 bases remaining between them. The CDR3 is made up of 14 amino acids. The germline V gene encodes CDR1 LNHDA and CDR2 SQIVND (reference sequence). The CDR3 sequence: CASSIEGSPSEAFF. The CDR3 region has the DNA TGTGCCAGTAGTATTGAGGGGTCCCCCTCAGAAGCTTTCTTT.

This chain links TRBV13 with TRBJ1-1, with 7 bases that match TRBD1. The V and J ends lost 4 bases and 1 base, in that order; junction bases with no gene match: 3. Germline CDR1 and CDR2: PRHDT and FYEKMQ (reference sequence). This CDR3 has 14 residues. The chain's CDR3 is CASSSRQGNTEAFF. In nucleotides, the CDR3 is TGTGCCAGCAGCTCCCGACAGGGGAACACTGAAGCTTTCTTT.

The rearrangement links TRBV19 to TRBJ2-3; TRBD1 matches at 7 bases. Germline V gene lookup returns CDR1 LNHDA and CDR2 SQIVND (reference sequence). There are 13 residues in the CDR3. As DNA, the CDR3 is TGTGCTGCTAGTGACAGGGTCGGAGATACGCAGTATTTT. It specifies CAASDRVGDTQYF. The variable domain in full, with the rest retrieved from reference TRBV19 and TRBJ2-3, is DGGITQSPKYLFRKEGQNVTLSCEQNLNHDAMYWYRQDPGQGLRLIYYSQIVNDFQKGDIAEGYSVSREKKESFPLTVTSAQKNPTAFYLCAASDRVGDTQYFGPGTRLTVL.

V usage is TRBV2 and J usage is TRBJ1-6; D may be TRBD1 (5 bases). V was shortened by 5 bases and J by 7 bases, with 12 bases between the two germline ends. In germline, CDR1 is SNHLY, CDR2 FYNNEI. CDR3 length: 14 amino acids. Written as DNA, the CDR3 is TGTGCCAGCAGTACGACAGTTCAGAATTCACCCCTCCACTTT. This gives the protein CASSTTVQNSPLHF. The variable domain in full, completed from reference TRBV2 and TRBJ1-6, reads EPEVTQTPSHQVTQMGQEVILRCVPISNHLYFYWYRQILGQKVEFLVSFYNNEISEKSEIFDDQFSVERPDGSNFTLKIRSTKLEDSAMYFCASSTTVQNSPLHFGNGTRLTVT.

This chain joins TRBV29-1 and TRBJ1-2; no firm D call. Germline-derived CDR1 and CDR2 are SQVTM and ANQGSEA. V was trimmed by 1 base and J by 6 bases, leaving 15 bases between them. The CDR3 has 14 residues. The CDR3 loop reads CSVEGRRRENGYTF. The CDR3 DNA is TGCAGCGTTGAAGGTCGCAGGAGAGAAAATGGCTACACCTTC.

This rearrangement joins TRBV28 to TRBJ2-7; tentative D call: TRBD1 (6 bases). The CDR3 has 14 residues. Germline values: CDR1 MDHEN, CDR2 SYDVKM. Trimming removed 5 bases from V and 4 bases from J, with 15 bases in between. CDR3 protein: CASSASLRGYEQYF. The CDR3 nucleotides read TGTGCCAGCAGTGCATCCCTCAGGGGATACGAGCAGTACTTC.

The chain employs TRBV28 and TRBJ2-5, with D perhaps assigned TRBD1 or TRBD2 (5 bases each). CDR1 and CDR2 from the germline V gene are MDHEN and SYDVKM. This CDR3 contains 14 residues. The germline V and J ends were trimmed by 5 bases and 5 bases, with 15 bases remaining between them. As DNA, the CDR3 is TGTGCCAGCAGTCCCCCGGGACGTATGGAGACCCAGTACTTC. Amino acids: CASSPPGRMETQYF.

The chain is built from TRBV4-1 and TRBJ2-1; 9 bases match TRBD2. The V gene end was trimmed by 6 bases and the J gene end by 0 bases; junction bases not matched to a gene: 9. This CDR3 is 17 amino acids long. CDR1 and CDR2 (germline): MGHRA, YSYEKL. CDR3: CASSSRTSAYSYNEQFF. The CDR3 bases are TGCGCCAGCAGTTCAAGGACTAGCGCGTACTCCTACAATGAGCAGTTCTTC.

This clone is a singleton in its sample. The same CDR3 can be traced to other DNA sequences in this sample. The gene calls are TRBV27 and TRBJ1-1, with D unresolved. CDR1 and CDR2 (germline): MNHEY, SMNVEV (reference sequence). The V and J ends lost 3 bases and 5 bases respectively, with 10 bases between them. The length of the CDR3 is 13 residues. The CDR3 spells CASSFLGGTEAFF. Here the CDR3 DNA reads TGTGCCAGCAGTTTTCTGGGTGGAACTGAAGCTTTCTTT.

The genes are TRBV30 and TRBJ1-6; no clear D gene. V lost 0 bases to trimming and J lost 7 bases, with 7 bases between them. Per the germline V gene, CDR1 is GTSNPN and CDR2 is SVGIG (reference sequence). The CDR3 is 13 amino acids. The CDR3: CAWSVGQNSPLHF. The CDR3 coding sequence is TGTGCCTGGAGTGTTGGGCAGAATTCACCCCTCCACTTT.

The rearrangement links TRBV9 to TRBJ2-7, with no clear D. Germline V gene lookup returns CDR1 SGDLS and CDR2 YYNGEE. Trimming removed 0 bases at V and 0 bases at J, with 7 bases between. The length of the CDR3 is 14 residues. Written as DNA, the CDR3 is TGTGCCAGCAGCGTAGAGGGTATCTCCTACGAGCAGTACTTC. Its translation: CASSVEGISYEQYF.

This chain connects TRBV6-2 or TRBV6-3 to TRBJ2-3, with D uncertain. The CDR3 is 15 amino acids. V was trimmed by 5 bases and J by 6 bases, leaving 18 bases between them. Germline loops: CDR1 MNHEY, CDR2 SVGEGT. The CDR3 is CASSVPRSPVDTQYF. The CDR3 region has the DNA TGTGCCAGCAGTGTCCCACGATCGCCCGTTGATACGCAGTATTTT.

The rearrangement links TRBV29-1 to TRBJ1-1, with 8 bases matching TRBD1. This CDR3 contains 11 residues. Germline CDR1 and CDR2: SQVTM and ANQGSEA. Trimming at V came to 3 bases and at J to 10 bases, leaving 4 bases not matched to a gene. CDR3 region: CSVEVGTGAFF. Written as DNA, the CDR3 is TGCAGCGTTGAGGTTGGGACAGGAGCTTTCTTT.

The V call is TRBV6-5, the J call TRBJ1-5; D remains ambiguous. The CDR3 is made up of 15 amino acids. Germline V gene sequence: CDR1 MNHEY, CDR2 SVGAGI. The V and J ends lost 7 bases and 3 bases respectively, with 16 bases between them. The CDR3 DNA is TGTGCCAGCATCGCTTATCGCACACTCAATCAGCCCCAGCATTTT. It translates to CASIAYRTLNQPQHF.

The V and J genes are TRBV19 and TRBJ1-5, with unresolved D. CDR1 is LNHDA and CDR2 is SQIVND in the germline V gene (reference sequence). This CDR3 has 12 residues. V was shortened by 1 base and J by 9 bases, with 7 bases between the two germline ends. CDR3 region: CASSIGGSPQHF. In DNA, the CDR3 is TGTGCCAGTAGTATAGGAGGCTCGCCCCAGCATTTT.

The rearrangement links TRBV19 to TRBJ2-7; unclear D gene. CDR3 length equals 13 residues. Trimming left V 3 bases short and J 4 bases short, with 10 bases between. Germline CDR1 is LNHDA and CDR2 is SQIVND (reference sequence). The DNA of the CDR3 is TGTGCCAGTAGTATCCTTGTGGGGTACGAGCAGTACTTC. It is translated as CASSILVGYEQYF.

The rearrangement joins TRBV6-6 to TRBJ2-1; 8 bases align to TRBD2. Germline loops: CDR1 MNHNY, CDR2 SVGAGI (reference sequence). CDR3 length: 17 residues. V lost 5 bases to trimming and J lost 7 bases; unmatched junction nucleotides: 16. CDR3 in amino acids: CASSPEPTAGGGNEQFF. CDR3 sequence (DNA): TGTGCCAGCAGTCCCGAACCAACTGCGGGGGGCGGGAATGAGCAGTTCTTC.

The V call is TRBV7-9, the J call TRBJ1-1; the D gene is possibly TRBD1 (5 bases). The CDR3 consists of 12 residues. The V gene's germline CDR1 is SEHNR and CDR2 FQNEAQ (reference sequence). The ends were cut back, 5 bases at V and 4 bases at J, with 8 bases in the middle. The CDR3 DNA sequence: TGTGCCAGCAGCGGGGGGGTCACTGAAGCTTTCTTT. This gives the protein CASSGGVTEAFF.

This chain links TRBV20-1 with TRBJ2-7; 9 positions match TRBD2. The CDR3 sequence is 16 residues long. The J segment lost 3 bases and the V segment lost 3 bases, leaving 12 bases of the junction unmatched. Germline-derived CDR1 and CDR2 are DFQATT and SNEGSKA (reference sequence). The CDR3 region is CSASQLGIAGDYEQYF. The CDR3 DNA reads TGCAGTGCTAGTCAACTTGGAATAGCGGGGGACTACGAGCAGTACTTC.

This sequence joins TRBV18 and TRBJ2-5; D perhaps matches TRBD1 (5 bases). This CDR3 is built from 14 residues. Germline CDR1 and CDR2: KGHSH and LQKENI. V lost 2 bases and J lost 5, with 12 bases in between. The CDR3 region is CASSPNRLEETQYF. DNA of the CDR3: TGTGCCAGCTCACCAAACAGGTTGGAGGAGACCCAGTACTTC. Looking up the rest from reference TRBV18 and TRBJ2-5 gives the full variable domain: NAGVMQNPRHLVRRRGQEARLRCSPMKGHSHVYWYRQLPEEGLKFMVYLQKENIIDESGMPKERFSAEFPKEGPSILRIQQVVRGDSAAYFCASSPNRLEETQYFGPGTRLLVL.

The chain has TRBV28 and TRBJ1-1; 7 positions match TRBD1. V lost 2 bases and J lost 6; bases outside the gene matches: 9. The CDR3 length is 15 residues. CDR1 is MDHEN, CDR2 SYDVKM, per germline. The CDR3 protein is CASSLTGVRIPEAFF. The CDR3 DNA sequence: TGTGCCAGCAGTTTAACAGGGGTACGGATCCCTGAAGCTTTCTTT. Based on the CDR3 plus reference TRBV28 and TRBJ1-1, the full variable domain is DVKVTQSSRYLVKRTGEKVFLECVQDMDHENMFWYRQDPGLGLRLIYFSYDVKMKEKGDIPEGYSVSREKKERFSLILESASTNQTSMYLCASSLTGVRIPEAFFGQGTRLTVV.

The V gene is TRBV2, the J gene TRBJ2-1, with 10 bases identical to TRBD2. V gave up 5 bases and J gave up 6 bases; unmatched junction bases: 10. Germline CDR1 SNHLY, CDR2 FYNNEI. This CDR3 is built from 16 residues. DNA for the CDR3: TGTGCCAGCAGTATATGGGCTAGCGGGAGTTTCAATGAGCAGTTCTTC. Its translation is CASSIWASGSFNEQFF.

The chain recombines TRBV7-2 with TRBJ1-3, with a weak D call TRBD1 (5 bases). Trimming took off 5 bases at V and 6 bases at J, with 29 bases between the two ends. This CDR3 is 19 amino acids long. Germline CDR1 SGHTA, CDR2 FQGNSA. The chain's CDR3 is CASSPRAATGTKNVNTIYF. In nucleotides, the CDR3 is TGTGCCAGCAGCCCAAGGGCCGCCACCGGGACTAAGAACGTAAACACCATATATTTT. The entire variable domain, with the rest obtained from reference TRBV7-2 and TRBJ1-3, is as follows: GAGVSQSPSNKVTEKGKDVELRCDPISGHTALYWYRQSLGQGLEFLIYFQGNSAPDKSGLPSDRFSAERTGGSVSTLTIQRTQQEDSAVYLCASSPRAATGTKNVNTIYFGEGSWLTVV.

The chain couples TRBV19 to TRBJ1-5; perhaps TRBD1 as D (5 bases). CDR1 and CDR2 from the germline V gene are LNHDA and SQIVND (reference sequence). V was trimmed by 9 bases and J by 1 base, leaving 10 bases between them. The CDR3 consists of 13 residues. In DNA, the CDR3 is TGTGCCAGCCGAGGGGAAAGCAATCAGCCCCAGCATTTT. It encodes CASRGESNQPQHF.

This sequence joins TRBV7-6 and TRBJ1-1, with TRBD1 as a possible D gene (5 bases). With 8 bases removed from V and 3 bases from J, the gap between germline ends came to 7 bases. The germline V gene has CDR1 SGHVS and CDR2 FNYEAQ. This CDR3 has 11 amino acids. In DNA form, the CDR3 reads TGTGCCAGCGAGGGGTACACTGAAGCTTTCTTT. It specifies CASEGYTEAFF.

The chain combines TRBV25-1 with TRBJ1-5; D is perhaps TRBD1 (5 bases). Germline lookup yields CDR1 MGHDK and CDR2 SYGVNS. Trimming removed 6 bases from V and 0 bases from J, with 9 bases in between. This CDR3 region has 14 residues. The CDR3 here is CASRGGDSNQPQHF. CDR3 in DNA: TGTGCCAGCAGAGGAGGGGATAGCAATCAGCCCCAGCATTTT.

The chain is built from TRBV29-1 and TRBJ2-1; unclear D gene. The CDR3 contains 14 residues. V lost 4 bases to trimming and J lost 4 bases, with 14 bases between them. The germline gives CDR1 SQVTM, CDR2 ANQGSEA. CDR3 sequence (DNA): TGCAGCGTTGTGGTGGGCGGCAGTTACAATGAGCAGTTCTTC. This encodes CSVVVGGSYNEQFF.

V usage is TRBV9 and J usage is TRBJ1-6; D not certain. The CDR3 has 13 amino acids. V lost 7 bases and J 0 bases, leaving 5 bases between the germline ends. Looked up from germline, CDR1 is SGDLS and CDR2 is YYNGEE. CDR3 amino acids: CASRGSYNSPLHF. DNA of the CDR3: TGTGCCAGCCGAGGCTCCTATAATTCACCCCTCCACTTT.